Following are 10 T cell receptor beta chains from one sample sequenced in a study of tumor-infiltrating lymphocytes in primary liver carcinoma (dated by TCRdb to 2016 to 2017). Without any cell sorting, total RNA and DNA were co-extracted from roughly 18-30 mg of bulk tissue using the AllPrep DNA/RNA mini kit. The sequencer was an Illumina HiSeq 2500. TCRbeta-specific cDNA was reverse-transcribed from about 520 ng total RNA using a constant-region primer and ProtoScript II reverse transcriptase. Three nested multiplex PCR rounds, following a slightly modified ARM-PCR procedure, were used to build the TCRbeta libraries. Each of the first two PCR rounds ran for around 9 cycles and used multiplex TRBV1-TRBV30 forward primers together with a Cbeta reverse primer. TCRdb reran the public reads through fastp at Q25 and MiXCR, keeping productive beta chains. Rows are unified per CDR3 protein, each entry keeping the most common DNA and genes. The table for this sample lists around 100,000 distinct CDR3 sequences; approximately 68% of them were counted only once. The leading ten clones occupy 9.5% of the sample.

The source material was liver tumor tissue from sampling region 5. Read against the paper, the sample's cell subset or site label means: tumor region T5, tumor centre. These receptors originate from a woman in her sixties or seventies with primary liver carcinoma and hepatitis B virus infection.

Details on this clonotype: Because the CDR3's place on the DNA is in doubt, the DNA is left out and the CDR3 is given as listed by TCRdb. The chain is built from TRBV28 and TRBJ2-2; TRBD1 is the table's D call, not checked against the DNA. The CDR3 is 14 residues long, counting both termini. The germline CDR1 and CDR2 sequences are MDHEN and SYDVKM. The CDR3 loop is CASSRGGGTGSCFF.

V is TRBV12-3 or TRBV12-4 and J is TRBJ2-1, with no clear D. Trimming took 5 bases from V and 11 from J, leaving 25 bases between them. The CDR3 runs 16 residues. The CDR3 region is CASSQTTTGVVRQQFF. The CDR3 region has the DNA TGTGCCAGCAGTCAAACCACGACTGGTGTAGTTCGCCAGCAGTTCTTC.

This clonotype has only one observation. The junction does not match germline at one end; this may be a read error. V usage is TRBV5-1 and J usage is TRBJ2-3; 8 bases are a match to TRBD1. The CDR3 covers 15 residues. Germline lookup yields CDR1 SGHRS and CDR2 YFSETQ. CDR3 in amino acids: CACSPDRGGTDTQYF. CDR3 nucleotides: TGCGCCTGCAGCCCTGACAGGGGCGGCACAGATACGCAGTATTTT. The full variable domain, its missing parts supplied by reference TRBV5-1 and TRBJ2-3, is KAGVTQTPRYLIKTRGQQVTLSCSPISGHRSVSWYQQTPGQGLQFLFEYFSETQRNKGNFPGRFSGRQFSNSRSEMNVSTLELGDSALYLCACSPDRGGTDTQYFGPGTRLTVL.

Concerning this clonotype itself: A read error is likely, as this CDR3 ends without the conserved phenylalanine or tryptophan. The DNA is omitted, as the CDR3 cannot be located on it reliably, and the CDR3 follows TCRdb's listing. The genes are TRBV11-3 and TRBJ2-1; the table's D gene call, TRBD1, was not cross checked with the DNA. The CDR3 is 13 residues long, counting both termini. CDR1 and CDR2 from the germline V gene are SGHNT and YENEEA. The CDR3 sequence is CASSAGGYNEQSL.

Of note for this clonotype: The junction does not match germline at one end; this may be a read error. The rearrangement links TRBV11-3 to TRBJ2-7; weak D call: TRBD1 (6 bases). The germline gives CDR1 SGHNT, CDR2 YENEEA. This CDR3 contains 13 residues. The CDR3 DNA sequence: TGTGCCAGCACCTTAGGGGGACCCTACGAGCAGTACTTC. It codes for CASTLGGPYEQYF.

This clonotype was recorded a few times. Just one base apart from a much larger clone, this may be a read error. The chain links TRBV10-3 to TRBJ2-5; possibly TRBD1 for D (7 bases). CDR1 is ENHRY, CDR2 SYGVKD, per germline. The CDR3 length is 13 residues. V gave up 0 bases and J gave up 10 bases, with 12 bases separating them. This CDR3 is CAISESEGQIQYF. The CDR3 nucleotides read TGTGCCATCAGTGAGTCGGAGGGACAGATCCAGTACTTC.

The V gene is TRBV11-2, the J gene TRBJ1-2; D is possibly TRBD1 (5 bases). CDR1 is SGHAT, CDR2 FQNNGV, per germline. V was trimmed by 5 bases and J by 5 bases, leaving 21 bases between them. The CDR3 covers 16 residues. CDR3 loop: CASSLETSEGLYGYTF. CDR3 nucleotides: TGTGCCAGCAGCCTTGAGACATCGGAGGGGTTATATGGCTACACCTTC. Variable domain in full (rest from reference TRBV11-2 and TRBJ1-2): EAGVAQSPRYKIIEKRQSVAFWCNPISGHATLYWYQQILGQGPKLLIQFQNNGVVDDSQLPKDRFSAERLKGVDSTLKIQPAKLEDSAVYLCASSLETSEGLYGYTFGSGTRLTVV.

This clonotype appeared a few times. The chain is built from TRBV5-1 and TRBJ2-3, with D uncertain. Germline CDR1 and CDR2: SGHRS and YFSETQ. The CDR3 consists of 13 residues. Trimming took off 0 bases at V and 6 bases at J, with 8 bases between the two ends. The chain's CDR3 is CASSLGTGDTQYF. CDR3 sequence (DNA): TGCGCCAGCAGCTTGGGAACCGGGGATACGCAGTATTTT. Combining the CDR3 with reference TRBV5-1 and TRBJ2-3 gives the whole variable domain KAGVTQTPRYLIKTRGQQVTLSCSPISGHRSVSWYQQTPGQGLQFLFEYFSETQRNKGNFPGRFSGRQFSNSRSEMNVSTLELGDSALYLCASSLGTGDTQYFGPGTRLTVL.

This clonotype was seen once. One end of the junction is discordant with germline, which a read error may explain. This chain uses TRBV11-2 with TRBJ1-2; D perhaps matches TRBD1 (5 bases). Germline V gene lookup returns CDR1 SGHAT and CDR2 FQNNGV. This CDR3 region has 17 residues. CDR3 loop: CSSSLDPIRALRYDYTF. The CDR3 coding sequence is TGTTCCAGTAGCTTAGATCCGATCAGGGCGCTGCGCTATGACTACACCTTC.

For this clonotype: The conserved final phenylalanine or tryptophan is absent from the CDR3, which likely points to a read error. This chain connects TRBV11-2 to TRBJ2-1; 9 positions agree with TRBD2. The CDR3 totals 15 residues. Germline V lookup: CDR1 SGHAT, CDR2 FQNNGV. CDR3 sequence (DNA): TGTGTCAGCAGCTTTGGGACTAGCAGTTACAAAGAGCAGTTCTCC. It translates to CVSSFGTSSYKEQFS.